The present T cell receptor beta chain was sequenced within a study of T-cell reconstitution after alpha-beta-depleted transplantation in children. Many counts were recorded for this clonotype. Unique molecular identifiers were used to barcode this TCRbeta library. TCRdb re-derived calls from the PCR reads in MiXCR, one entry per CDR3 protein. In the table there are some 350,000 distinct CDR3 sequences, 10% of which are singletons. This TCR came from a human donor who donated a stem cell graft to a child with acute lymphoblastic leukemia. Source: PBMCs from the stem cell graft donor, taken from the stem cell graft.

CDR3 bases: TGTGCCAGCAGCTTAGGGTGGGGTTACAATGAGCAGTTCTTC. It yields the protein CASSLGWGYNEQFF. J is TRBJ2-1 and V is TRBV7-3, with D hard to call. This CDR3 is 14 amino acids long. The V end lost 2 bases, the J end lost 4 bases, and 9 bases lay between the germline ends. Germline-derived CDR1 and CDR2 are SGHTA and FQGTGA.